The rows below give T cell receptor beta chains drawn from one sample of a study of shared clonotypes between healthy human individuals. The table came from immunoSEQ multiplex PCR; TCRdb's copy has only in-frame clones and leaves some out. The sample yields 1.5 million to 2.5 million clones, less than 95% seen once. Sequencing was done on a sample of naive CD8+ T cells sorted from blood. The source is a man aged 18 to 29 in good health. CDR3s include the opening cysteine and the closing phenylalanine or tryptophan. Fields, in order: CDR3 length, J gene, V gene, clone size, D gene, CDR3 DNA, CDR3 protein. D genes are given only for firm matches. Only part of the rows carry a size: once, few, many, or a class if the clone is expanded.

14 TRBJ2-7 TRBV6-5 - - TGTGCCAGCAGTTACTCTCAGGGGTCCTACGAGCAGTACTTC CASSYSQGSYEQYF
14 TRBJ1-1 TRBV28 - - TGTGCCAGCACCCGCCGGGGCATGTACACTGAAGCTTTCTTT CASTRRGMYTEAFF
16 TRBJ1-2 TRBV27 - - TGTGCCAGCAGCCACGCGGGGGGGGAAGGGTACTATGGCTACACCTTC CASSHAGGEGYYGYTF
16 TRBJ2-3 TRBV9 - - TGTGCCAGCAGCGCTCCGGTGCAGGGGAGCGCAGATACGCAGTATTTT CASSAPVQGSADTQYF
16 TRBJ2-2 TRBV4-1 - - TGCGCCAGCAGCCAAGAATACGGGAGAGGGACCGGGGAGCTGTTTTTT CASSQEYGRGTGELFF
16 TRBJ1-2 TRBV4-3 - TRBD1 TGCGCCAGCAGCCAGGGACCGGGACAGGAGGTCTATGGCTACACCTTC CASSQGPGQEVYGYTF
12 TRBJ2-1 TRBV5-6 - - TGTGCCAGCAGCTTTCTGGAGGCCGAGCAGTTCTTC CASSFLEAEQFF
16 TRBJ2-3 TRBV9 - TRBD1 TGTGCCAGCAGCGTGGAAGGACAGGGGGGCACAGATACGCAGTATTTT CASSVEGQGGTDTQYF
13 TRBJ2-7 TRBV29-1 - - TGCAGCGTTGACTCGGGGGGCGGCGACGAGCAGTACTTC CSVDSGGGDEQYF
15 TRBJ2-1 TRBV9 - - TGTGCCAGCAGCCCCACGAGGGGCTCCTACAATGAGCAGTTCTTC CASSPTRGSYNEQFF
12 TRBJ1-2 TRBV19 few - TGTGCCAGTAGTGTGGGATTCTATGGCTACACCTTC CASSVGFYGYTF
14 TRBJ2-3 TRBV7-6 - TRBD2 TGTGCCAGCAAGGCGGGACTAGCGACAGATACGCAGTATTTT CASKAGLATDTQYF
14 TRBJ2-2 TRBV10-3 - TRBD1 TGTGCCATCAGTGACGACAGGGGATTCGGGGAGCTGTTTTTT CAISDDRGFGELFF
12 TRBJ2-5 TRBV7-9 once - TGTGCCAGCAGCACCATTGAAGAGACCCAGTACTTC CASSTIEETQYF
15 TRBJ2-7 TRBV7-3 - - TGTGCCAGCAGCTTAACGTCAGGAAGCTCCTACGAGCAGTACTTC CASSLTSGSSYEQYF
13 TRBJ1-2 TRBV27 - - TGTGCCAGCAGTTTGGACGCTAACTATGGCTACACCTTC CASSLDANYGYTF
15 TRBJ1-6 TRBV4-2 - - TGTGCCAGCAGCCAAGGGCCGCTGTTAGATTCACCCCTCCACTTT CASSQGPLLDSPLHF
13 TRBJ2-2 TRBV19 - - TGTGCCAGTAGTATGGGGTGGGCCGGGGAGCTGTTTTTT CASSMGWAGELFF